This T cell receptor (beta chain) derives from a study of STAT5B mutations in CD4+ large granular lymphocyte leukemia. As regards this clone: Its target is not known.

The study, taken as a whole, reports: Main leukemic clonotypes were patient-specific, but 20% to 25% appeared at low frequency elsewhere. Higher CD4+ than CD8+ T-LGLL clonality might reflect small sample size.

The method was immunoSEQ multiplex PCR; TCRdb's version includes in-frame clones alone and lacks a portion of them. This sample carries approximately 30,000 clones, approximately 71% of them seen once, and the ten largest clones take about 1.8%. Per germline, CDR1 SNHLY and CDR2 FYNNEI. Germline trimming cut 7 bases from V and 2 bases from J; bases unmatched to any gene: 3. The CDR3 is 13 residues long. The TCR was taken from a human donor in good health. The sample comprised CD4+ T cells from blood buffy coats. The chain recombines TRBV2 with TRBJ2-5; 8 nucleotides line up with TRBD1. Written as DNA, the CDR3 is TGTGCCAGCACTGGGACAGGACAAGAGACCCAGTACTTC. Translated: CASTGTGQETQYF.